This is a list of T cell receptor beta chains from one sample in a study of T cell responses to AZD1222 COVID-19 vaccine. Assay: immunoSEQ multiplex PCR; the TCRdb copy retains only in-frame clones and omits some. The sample consists of 100,000 to 150,000 clones, 80% to 90% of them appearing once. Sequenced here: peripheral blood, sampled on day 0 of AZD1222 vaccination. Source of these receptors: an adult in good health. Each CDR3 is given with its conserved first and last residue. The D gene is left open where the match is weak. The listing skips clone size in some rows; elsewhere it reads once, few, many or a size class.

d_call	v_call	clone_size	j_call	cdr3_nt	cdr3_aa
TRBD2	TRBV28	-	TRBJ2-1	TGTGCCAGCAGTCCAGGGACTAGGCGGTATGAGCAGTTCTTC	CASSPGTRRYEQFF
-	TRBV10-3	-	TRBJ2-7	TGTGCCATCACAGGGGTTGGGGGCGAGCAGTACTTC	CAITGVGGEQYF
TRBD2	TRBV12-5	-	TRBJ2-1	TGTGCTAGTGGCCTAGGGGAGGGACGGGAGCAGTTCTTC	CASGLGEGREQFF
TRBD2	TRBV11-2	-	TRBJ2-1	TGTGCCAGCAGCTTGCGCGGGACTAGCGGGAATGAGCAGTTCTTC	CASSLRGTSGNEQFF
TRBD1	TRBV5-5	-	TRBJ1-1	TGTGCCAGCAGCTTCTTAGCGACAGGGCCCACTGAAGCTTTCTTT	CASSFLATGPTEAFF
-	TRBV6-2/TRBV6-3	-	TRBJ1-1	TGTGCCAGCAGTGGTGACTCCACTGAAGCTTTCTTT	CASSGDSTEAFF
-	TRBV15	-	TRBJ1-1	TGTGCCACCGCAGTCCAGGTAGGCACTGAAGCTTTCTTT	CATAVQVGTEAFF
-	TRBV9	-	TRBJ2-2	TGTGCCAGCAGCGTCACCCAGGGGGGGGAGCTGTTTTTT	CASSVTQGGELFF
-	TRBV6-5	-	TRBJ2-7	TGTGCCAGCAGTTATAAACGGGACAAGCCTTCCTACGAGCAGTACTTC	CASSYKRDKPSYEQYF
TRBD1	TRBV7-6	-	TRBJ1-1	TGTGCCAGCAGCTTTTCGACAGGGGCGAACACTGAAGCTTTCTTT	CASSFSTGANTEAFF
-	TRBV11-3	-	TRBJ2-6	TGTGCCAGCAGCCCATCTGGGGCCAACGTCCTGACTTTC	CASSPSGANVLTF
-	TRBV18	-	TRBJ2-5	TGTGCCAGCTCACCACCCCCAGTGCAAGAGACCCAGTACTTC	CASSPPPVQETQYF
TRBD2	TRBV15	-	TRBJ2-7	TGTGCCACCAGCAGAGATCTAGCGGGAGATATGCGGGTCAACGAGCAGTACTTC	CATSRDLAGDMRVNEQYF
-	TRBV29-1	-	TRBJ1-3	TGCAGCGGAAGTACAGGTTACGCTGGAAACACCATATATTTT	CSGSTGYAGNTIYF
-	TRBV11-2	-	TRBJ2-5	TGTGCCAGCAGCTTGGGGCAGGGTCCCCTCCAAGAGACCCAGTACTTC	CASSLGQGPLQETQYF
-	TRBV5-5	-	TRBJ2-7	TGTGCCAGCCACCAACAGACTTACGAGCAGTACTTC	CASHQQTYEQYF
-	TRBV13	-	TRBJ2-1	TGTGCCAGCAGCTTAAGGCGGGAAGTGGGTAATGAGCAGTTCTTC	CASSLRREVGNEQFF
TRBD2	TRBV5-1	-	TRBJ2-1	TGCGCCAGCAGCTTTAGCGGGAGGCCCCCCAGCTCCTACAATGAGCAGTTCTTC	CASSFSGRPPSSYNEQFF
-	TRBV5-1	few	TRBJ2-1	TGCGCCAGCAGCTTACCAGGTTCCTACAATGAGCAGTTCTTC	CASSLPGSYNEQFF
-	TRBV11-3	-	TRBJ2-4	TGTGCCAGCAGCTCCCCCGGGACTCAAAACATTCAGTACTTC	CASSSPGTQNIQYF
TRBD1	TRBV7-3	-	TRBJ1-2	TGTGCCAGCAGCTTAGACAGGGGTGATGGCTACACCTTC	CASSLDRGDGYTF
TRBD2	TRBV10-3	-	TRBJ2-5	TGTGCCATCAGTGAGTCCGGGACTAGCGGCCTAGAGACCCAGTACTTC	CAISESGTSGLETQYF
-	TRBV27	-	TRBJ2-3	TGTGCCAGCAGAACTTACCCTAGCACAGATACGCAGTATTTT	CASRTYPSTDTQYF
-	TRBV12-5	once	TRBJ2-7	TGTGCTAGTGGTTTGGGAAGAGAGTACGAGCAGTACTTC	CASGLGREYEQYF
TRBD1	TRBV6-5	-	TRBJ2-3	TGTGCCAGCAGTTACTCAGGGACAGAAAGGGGAGATACGCAGTATTTT	CASSYSGTERGDTQYF
TRBD1	TRBV6-5	-	TRBJ2-2	TGTGCCAGCAGGAGGACAGGGGACGGGGAGCTGTTTTTT	CASRRTGDGELFF
-	TRBV11-2	-	TRBJ2-7	TGTGCCAGCAGCTTCGGGGTGGGGTTCGACGAGCAGTACTTC	CASSFGVGFDEQYF
TRBD1	TRBV2	-	TRBJ1-5	TGTGCCAGCAGTGGCACAGGGGGTGATCAGCCCCAGCATTTT	CASSGTGGDQPQHF
TRBD1	TRBV19	-	TRBJ2-7	TGTGCCAGTAGTACGGGACAGGGCTTCTCCTACGAGCAGTACTTC	CASSTGQGFSYEQYF
-	TRBV12-2	-	TRBJ2-1	TGTGCAAGTCGCTTAGCATTGGTGGGGACTAGCGATGAGCAGTTCTTC	CASRLALVGTSDEQFF
-	TRBV9	once	TRBJ1-6	TGTGCCAGCAGCGTAGCACAGAGGAATTCACCCCTCCACTTT	CASSVAQRNSPLHF
TRBD2	TRBV4-3	-	TRBJ2-1	TGCGCCAGCAGCCAAGATTCCCCGGGACTAGCCTCCGATGAGCAGTTCTTC	CASSQDSPGLASDEQFF
-	TRBV19	-	TRBJ2-1	TGTGCCAGTAGTATAGACTGGAAGGGGCAGTTCTTC	CASSIDWKGQFF
TRBD1	TRBV7-8	-	TRBJ2-7	TGTGCCAGCAGCTTAGATTCCGGGACAGCGGCCTACGAGCAGTACTTC	CASSLDSGTAAYEQYF
-	TRBV12-3/TRBV12-4	-	TRBJ1-5	TGTGCCAGCAGTTTAGCCCCTTTGCCGCCCCAGCATTTT	CASSLAPLPPQHF
-	TRBV6-5	-	TRBJ2-4	TGTGCCAGCAGTTATTCCCAGGGAGTAGCCAAAAACATTCAGTACTTC	CASSYSQGVAKNIQYF
-	TRBV6-6	-	TRBJ2-7	TGTGCCAGCAGCACTAGGACAGCCCGAACTTACGAGCAGTACTTC	CASSTRTARTYEQYF
TRBD1	TRBV11-1	-	TRBJ1-1	TGTGCCAGCAGCCAATATGAGGGGGCTAACACTGAAGCTTTCTTT	CASSQYEGANTEAFF
-	TRBV28	-	TRBJ2-2	TGTGCCAGCAGTCCCCCTCACAGGGTCCCCGGGGAGCTGTTTTTT	CASSPPHRVPGELFF
-	TRBV7-2	-	TRBJ1-1	TGTGCCAGCAGCTCGGACTTCTGGGGGGTCTCTGAAGCTTTCTTT	CASSSDFWGVSEAFF
-	TRBV6-1	-	TRBJ1-3	TGTGCCAGCAGTGAAAGAGACGTCTCTGGAAACACCATATATTTT	CASSERDVSGNTIYF
-	TRBV28	-	TRBJ1-1	TGTGCCAGCTCGGGCTGGAAACAAGTGAACACTGAAGCTTTCTTT	CASSGWKQVNTEAFF
-	TRBV10-3	-	TRBJ2-7	TGTGCCACCTTCTCAGGGCTGGGAGCCTACGAGCAGTACTTC	CATFSGLGAYEQYF
TRBD1	TRBV3-1/TRBV3-2	-	TRBJ2-5	TGTGCCAGCAGCCGTGCGACAGGGACCCAAGAGACCCAGTACTTC	CASSRATGTQETQYF
-	TRBV4-1	-	TRBJ1-5	TGCGCCAGCAGCTCGATCCAAGGACCTAGCAATCAGCCCCAGCATTTT	CASSSIQGPSNQPQHF
-	TRBV30	-	TRBJ1-6	TGTGCCTGGAGTAGTGTCGGTTCACCCCTCCACTTT	CAWSSVGSPLHF
-	TRBV6-5	-	TRBJ2-5	TGTGCCAGCAGTAGCGTCTCCGGGTCCCAAGAGACCCAGTACTTC	CASSSVSGSQETQYF
-	TRBV28	-	TRBJ1-4	TGTGCCAGCGGTGAAAAACTGTTTTTT	CASGEKLFF
-	TRBV27	-	TRBJ2-7	TGTGCCAGCAGCCAAACCACGGGATGGGCCTACGAGCAGTACTTC	CASSQTTGWAYEQYF
-	TRBV19	-	TRBJ2-7	TGTGCCAGTAGTTCCCAGACAGGAGCCCGCGGGAAGCAGTACTTC	CASSSQTGARGKQYF
-	TRBV9	-	TRBJ2-1	TGTGCCAGCAGCGCAGCCGACAGTGAGCAGTTCTTC	CASSAADSEQFF
TRBD2	TRBV25-1	-	TRBJ2-7	TGTGCCACCGGGACTAGCCACGAGCAGTACTTC	CATGTSHEQYF
-	TRBV28	-	TRBJ1-1	TGTGCCAGCAGTTTTGGGGGTGCTGAAGCTTTCTTT	CASSFGGAEAFF
-	TRBV9	-	TRBJ2-7	TGTGCCAGCAGCGTAGATGGCAGGGCCATTGACGAGCAGTACTTC	CASSVDGRAIDEQYF